This T cell receptor beta chain is drawn from a study of blood T cell repertoires in COVID-19. Study at large: Samples came from the United States, Italy and Spain, spanning acute and convalescent COVID-19. T cells, B-cell-depleted T cells, or PBMCs provided the cDNA or gDNA that served as material.

TCRdb keeps only in-frame clones here, not all; method: immunoSEQ multiplex PCR. The profile covers about 21,000 clones, with roughly 84% appearing a single time and about 2.9% taken by the ten largest. This CDR3 contains 13 residues. Trimming pared 7 bases from V and 4 bases from J, leaving 11 bases between. Germline CDR1 MNHNY, CDR2 SVGAGI (reference sequence). The sample taken for sequencing was peripheral blood. The genes are TRBV6-6 and TRBJ2-1; perhaps TRBD2 as D (5 bases). This clonotype was obtained from a man aged 40-50 years with acute or convalescent COVID-19. The CDR3 reads CASNGLVYNEQFF. In DNA form, the CDR3 reads TGTGCCAGCAACGGACTGGTATACAATGAGCAGTTCTTC.